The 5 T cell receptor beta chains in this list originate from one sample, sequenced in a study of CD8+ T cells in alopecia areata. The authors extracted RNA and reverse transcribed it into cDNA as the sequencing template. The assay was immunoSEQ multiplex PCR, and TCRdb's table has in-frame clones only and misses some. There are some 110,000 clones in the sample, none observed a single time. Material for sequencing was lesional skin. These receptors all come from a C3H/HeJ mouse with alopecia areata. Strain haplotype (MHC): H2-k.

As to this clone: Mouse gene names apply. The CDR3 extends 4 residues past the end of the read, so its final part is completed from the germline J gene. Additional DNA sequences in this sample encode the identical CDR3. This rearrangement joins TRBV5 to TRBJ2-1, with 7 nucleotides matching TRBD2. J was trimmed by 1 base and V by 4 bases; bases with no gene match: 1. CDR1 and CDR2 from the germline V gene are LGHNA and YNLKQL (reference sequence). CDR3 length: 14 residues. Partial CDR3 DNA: TGTGCCAGCAGCCCGACTGGGAACTATGCT. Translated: CASSPTGNYA. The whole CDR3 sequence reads CASSPTGNYAEQFF.

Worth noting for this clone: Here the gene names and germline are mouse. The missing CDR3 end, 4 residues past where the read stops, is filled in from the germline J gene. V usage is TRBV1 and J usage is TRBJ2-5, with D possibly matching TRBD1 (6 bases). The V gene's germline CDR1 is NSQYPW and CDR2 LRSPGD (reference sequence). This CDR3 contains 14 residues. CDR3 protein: CTCSAVRDIDTQYF. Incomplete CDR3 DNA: TGCACCTGCAGTGCAGTCCGGGACATAGAC.

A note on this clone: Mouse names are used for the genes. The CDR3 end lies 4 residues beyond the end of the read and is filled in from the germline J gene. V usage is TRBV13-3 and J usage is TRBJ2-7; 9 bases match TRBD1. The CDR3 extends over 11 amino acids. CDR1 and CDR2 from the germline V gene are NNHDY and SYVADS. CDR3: CAIRTGDEQYF. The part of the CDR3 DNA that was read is TGTGCCATCCGGACAGGGGAT.

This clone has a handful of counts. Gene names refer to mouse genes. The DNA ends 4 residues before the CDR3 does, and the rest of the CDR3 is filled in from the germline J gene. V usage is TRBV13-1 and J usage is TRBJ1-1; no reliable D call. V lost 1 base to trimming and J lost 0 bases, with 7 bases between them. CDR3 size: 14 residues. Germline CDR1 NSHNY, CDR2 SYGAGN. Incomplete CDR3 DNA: TGTGCCAGCAGTGATACACAGACAAACACA. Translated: CASSDTQTNT. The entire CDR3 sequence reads CASSDTQTNTEVFF.

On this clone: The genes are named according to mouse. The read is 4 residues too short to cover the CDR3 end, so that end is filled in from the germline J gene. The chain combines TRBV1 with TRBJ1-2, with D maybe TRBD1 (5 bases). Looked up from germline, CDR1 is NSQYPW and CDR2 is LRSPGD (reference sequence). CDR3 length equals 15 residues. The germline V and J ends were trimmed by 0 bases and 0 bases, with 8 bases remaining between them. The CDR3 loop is CTCSAEQASNSDYTF. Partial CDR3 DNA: TGCACCTGCAGTGCAGAACAGGCTTCAAACTCC.